Listed here are 8 T cell receptor beta chains from one sample, sequenced in a study of cytomegalovirus exposure and HLA in healthy donors. TCRdb's copy holds only in-frame clones and misses some; the assay was immunoSEQ multiplex PCR. The sample consists of roughly 300,000 clones, just over 85% of them appearing once. Specimen: PBMCs. These receptors were obtained from a woman aged 18-29 years in good health and CMV-seronegative.

The chain links TRBV18 to TRBJ2-7, with 8 nucleotides matching TRBD2. Germline V gene lookup returns CDR1 KGHSH and CDR2 LQKENI. The CDR3 length is 15 residues. The J segment lost 5 bases and the V segment lost 6 bases, leaving 12 bases of the junction unmatched. The CDR3 coding sequence is TGTGCCAGCTCCCCCGCCACGGGAGGGTCGGACGAGCAGTACTTC. Protein sequence: CASSPATGGSDEQYF.

This chain uses TRBV4-2 with TRBJ1-4, with 8 bases lining up with TRBD1. Germline trimming cut 3 bases from V and 7 bases from J; bases unmatched to any gene: 7. The CDR3 runs to 15 residues. Germline-derived CDR1 and CDR2 are LGHNA and YNFKEQ. The CDR3 DNA sequence: TGTGCCAGCAGCCAGCTCCAGGGGGCAGGTGAAAAACTGTTTTTT. Amino acid sequence: CASSQLQGAGEKLFF.

This clone has only a few counts. The chain employs TRBV28 and TRBJ1-5, with 10 nucleotides matching TRBD1. From germline, CDR1 is MDHEN and CDR2 SYDVKM. The V and J ends lost 5 bases and 4 bases, in that order; junction bases with no gene match: 5. This CDR3 has 15 residues. CDR3 sequence (DNA): TGTGCCAGCAGTAGACCGGGACAGGGGAATCAGCCCCAGCATTTT. This sequence encodes CASSRPGQGNQPQHF.

CDR3 DNA sequence: TGTGCCAGCAGCCAAGTCTCTTCTACTAGCGGGGGGGAGACCCAGTACTTC. Translating it yields CASSQVSSTSGGETQYF. The rearrangement uses TRBV4-2 and TRBJ2-5; the match to TRBD2 covers 12 bases. V was pared by 1 base and J by 5 bases, with 8 bases of the junction left unmatched. Per germline, CDR1 LGHNA and CDR2 YNFKEQ. CDR3 length equals 17 residues.

The chain employs TRBV11-2 and TRBJ2-2, with 13 positions matching TRBD2. Per the germline V gene, CDR1 is SGHAT and CDR2 is FQNNGV. This CDR3 spans 18 amino acids. Losses at the gene ends were 4 bases for V and 2 bases for J; bases not matched to a gene: 7. CDR3 bases: TGTGCCAGCAGCTCCTGGGGACTAGCGGGGACAAACACCGGGGAGCTGTTTTTT. Amino acids: CASSSWGLAGTNTGELFF.

This clone was recorded only once. This rearrangement joins TRBV19 to TRBJ2-3; D unclear. Trimming removed 7 bases from V and 8 bases from J, with 19 bases in between. CDR1 and CDR2 from the germline V gene are LNHDA and SQIVND (reference sequence). The CDR3 sequence is 14 residues long. CDR3 in amino acids: CASKVRSPGSTQYF. CDR3 sequence (DNA): TGTGCCAGTAAGGTGAGATCGCCGGGTAGTACGCAGTATTTT.

The chain joins TRBV5-4 to TRBJ1-2; D may be TRBD1 (6 bases). CDR1 is SGHNT and CDR2 is YYREEE in the germline V gene (reference sequence). The CDR3 runs 15 residues. V lost 6 bases to trimming and J lost 4 bases, with 19 bases between them. This CDR3 is CASTLGGGGAYGYTF. The CDR3 coding sequence is TGTGCCAGCACCCTGGGGGGAGGGGGAGCCTATGGCTACACCTTC.

The V call is TRBV28, the J call TRBJ1-5; TRBD1 is a possible D gene (6 bases). V was trimmed by 3 bases and J by 3 bases, leaving 12 bases between them. Germline CDR1 and CDR2: MDHEN and SYDVKM. The CDR3 loop spans 15 amino acids. The CDR3 spells CASSLGGRSNQPQHF. As DNA, the CDR3 is TGTGCCAGCAGTTTGGGGGGGCGCTCCAATCAGCCCCAGCATTTT.